A selection of T cell receptor beta chains follows, all from one sample in a study of shared clonotypes between healthy human individuals. Measured with immunoSEQ multiplex PCR; TCRdb has only the in-frame clones, and not every one. The data show a few hundred thousand clones, about 74% seen once. Material: memory CD4+ T cells sorted from blood. These receptors were taken from a man aged 30 to 39 in good health. Each CDR3 is given with its conserved first and last residue. D genes are given only for firm matches. Some rows mark clone size as missing; the rest say once, few, many or name a class of expanded clone.

D gene | clone size | J gene | V gene | CDR3 DNA | CDR3 protein
TRBD2 | . | TRBJ2-1 | TRBV11-2 | TGTGCCAGCAGCTTAGATCGGGGGGTTGGTGAGCAGTTCTTC | CASSLDRGVGEQFF
. | . | TRBJ2-3 | TRBV7-9 | TGTGCCAGCAGCTCCCAGGCCGCAGATACGCAGTATTTT | CASSSQAADTQYF
TRBD2 | . | TRBJ2-3 | TRBV4-3 | TGCGCCAGCAGCCAAGATTGGCTAGCGGGAGGTCACAGTAATACGCAGTATTTT | CASSQDWLAGGHSNTQYF
TRBD2 | . | TRBJ2-1 | TRBV25-1 | TGTGCCAGCTCGGTAAGCGGGAGCTCCTACAATGAGCAGTTCTTC | CASSVSGSSYNEQFF
. | . | TRBJ2-4 | TRBV5-4 | TGTGCCAGCAGCCCCCCGGGGGGCGCGGGAAACATTCAGTACTTC | CASSPPGGAGNIQYF
TRBD2 | . | TRBJ2-2 | TRBV5-5 | TGTGCCAGCAGCTTGGCTAGCGGGAGAACCGGGGAGCTGTTTTTT | CASSLASGRTGELFF
. | . | TRBJ2-1 | TRBV11-2 | TGTGCCAGCAGCTTAGCGGCTAGCCCGATTAGGAATGAGCAGTTCTTC | CASSLAASPIRNEQFF
TRBD2 | . | TRBJ2-3 | TRBV7-2 | TGTGCCAGCAGCACCATACTAGCGGGAGGCACAGATACGCAGTATTTT | CASSTILAGGTDTQYF
. | . | TRBJ1-1 | TRBV14 | TGTGCCAGCAGCCCCCTAACGGGGGTAGGGATGAACACTGAAGCTTTCTTT | CASSPLTGVGMNTEAFF
TRBD2 | . | TRBJ2-7 | TRBV7-2 | TGTGCCAGCAGCTGGGGACTAGCGGGCCGCCAGGGGGAGCAGTACTTC | CASSWGLAGRQGEQYF
TRBD2 | once | TRBJ2-1 | TRBV2 | TGTGCCAGCAGTGCGCGACTAGCGGCTGAGCAGTTCTTC | CASSARLAAEQFF
. | . | TRBJ2-5 | TRBV25-1 | TGTGCCAGCGGGGACGGCCCTACCGGGACGGAAGAGACCCAGTACTTC | CASGDGPTGTEETQYF
. | . | TRBJ1-1 | TRBV5-1 | TGCGCCAGCAGCCCCGGCAGGGGCCGGCCCACTGAAGCTTTCTTT | CASSPGRGRPTEAFF
TRBD1 | few | TRBJ1-2 | TRBV29-1 | TGCAGCTCGTTAACAGGGGCTAACTATGGCTACACCTTC | CSSLTGANYGYTF
. | . | TRBJ2-3 | TRBV2 | TGTGCCAGCACGCTCGGAGATACGCAGTATTTT | CASTLGDTQYF
TRBD2 | . | TRBJ2-7 | TRBV6-1 | TGTGCCACCTTGGATAGCGGGAGCCACGAGCAGTACTTC | CATLDSGSHEQYF
TRBD1 | . | TRBJ2-7 | TRBV28 | TGTGCCAGCAGTGACAGGGTGGTACACGAGCAGTACTTC | CASSDRVVHEQYF
TRBD2 | . | TRBJ2-1 | TRBV18 | TGTGCCAGCTCACCCCGGACTAGCGGAGACAATGAGCAGTTCTTC | CASSPRTSGDNEQFF
. | . | TRBJ2-5 | TRBV7-2 | TGTGCCAGCAGCTTAATGGCAGGGCAGGAGACCCAGTACTTC | CASSLMAGQETQYF
. | many | TRBJ1-4 | TRBV6-5 | TGTGCCAGCAGTTACTCTGGGACGGGGGCAGGCGGAAAACTGTTTTTT | CASSYSGTGAGGKLFF
. | . | TRBJ2-7 | TRBV28 | TGTGCCAGCAGGAGAGCGGGCCTCAGCTCCTACGAGCAGTACTTC | CASRRAGLSSYEQYF
. | . | TRBJ1-5 | TRBV7-2 | TGTGCCAGCAGCTTAGGGCACGGCGGGTACAATCAGCCCCAGCATTTT | CASSLGHGGYNQPQHF
. | . | TRBJ2-7 | TRBV9 | TGTGCCAGCGAAGTTGGGCCCGGGAACGAGCAGTACTTC | CASEVGPGNEQYF
. | . | TRBJ1-2 | TRBV7-2 | TGTGCCAGCAGCGATTCTTCTGCGTGGAACTATGGCTACACCTTC | CASSDSSAWNYGYTF
TRBD1 | . | TRBJ1-4 | TRBV5-5 | TGTGCCAGCAGTCCCCCAGGGACAGGCTCCCGGATTAATGAAAAACTGTTTTTT | CASSPPGTGSRINEKLFF
. | few | TRBJ2-7 | TRBV29-1 | TGCAGCGCCCGAAACTCCTACGAGCAGTACTTC | CSARNSYEQYF
TRBD1 | . | TRBJ2-1 | TRBV6-1 | TGTGCCAGCAGTGAATTAAACAGGGGCAATGAGCAGTTCTTC | CASSELNRGNEQFF
. | . | TRBJ1-5 | TRBV10-3 | TGTGCCATCAGTGGCAGTAGCAATCAGCCCCAGCATTTT | CAISGSSNQPQHF
TRBD1 | . | TRBJ2-3 | TRBV29-1 | TGCAGCACACGACAGGGTTCCATCACAGATACGCAGTATTTT | CSTRQGSITDTQYF
. | . | TRBJ2-7 | TRBV19 | TGTGCCAGTAGTGAGGCTCAGAGCTACGAGCAGTACTTC | CASSEAQSYEQYF
. | . | TRBJ2-5 | TRBV7-2 | TGTGCCAGCAGCTTACGGGCAGAAGAGACCCAGTACTTC | CASSLRAEETQYF
. | once | TRBJ2-5 | TRBV19 | TGTGCCAGTAGTATGGGCACCCCAATCAGGGCCCAGTACTTC | CASSMGTPIRAQYF
. | . | TRBJ2-3 | TRBV5-1 | TGCGCCAGCAGCTTGGAGCGGGCGACGCAGTATTTT | CASSLERATQYF
. | . | TRBJ1-5 | TRBV2 | TGTGCCAGCAATAACGAGGGACCCAGCAATCAGCCCCAGCATTTT | CASNNEGPSNQPQHF
TRBD2 | . | TRBJ2-3 | TRBV10-3 | TGTGCCATCAGACTAGCGGGAGCCACAGATACGCAGTATTTT | CAIRLAGATDTQYF
. | . | TRBJ1-2 | TRBV11-1 | TGTGCCAGCAGCCTCGGACGGGGACCTTTTGGGAAAACCTTC | CASSLGRGPFGKTF
. | . | TRBJ1-5 | TRBV18 | TGTGCCAGCTCCCCAATTGGTCAGCCCCAGCATTTT | CASSPIGQPQHF
. | many | TRBJ2-5 | TRBV30 | TGTGCCTGGAGTGTAGGAGAACCGGGGCGGGAGACCCAGTACTTC | CAWSVGEPGRETQYF
. | . | TRBJ1-4 | TRBV15 | TGTGCCACCAGCCCCGTCGGGAGGGAAAAACTGTTTTTT | CATSPVGREKLFF
. | once | TRBJ2-2 | TRBV5-1 | TGCGCCAGCAGCTTGGAGGGAGGAGCGTGGGCCGGGGAGCTGTTTTTT | CASSLEGGAWAGELFF
TRBD2 | . | TRBJ2-7 | TRBV6-6 | TGTGCCAGCAGGTCGACTAGCGGGAGCTCCTACGAGCAGTACTTC | CASRSTSGSSYEQYF
. | few | TRBJ2-1 | TRBV11-2 | TGTGCCAGCAGCCCCGACGGTACCTACAATGAGCAGTTCTTC | CASSPDGTYNEQFF
. | . | TRBJ2-2 | TRBV5-1 | TGCGCCAGCAGCAACGGGATCCAGACCGGGGAGCTGTTTTTT | CASSNGIQTGELFF
TRBD2 | many | TRBJ2-3 | TRBV4-3 | TGCGCCAGCAGCCAAGATGGGGGAATAGCGGGAGCACCAGATACGCAGTATTTT | CASSQDGGIAGAPDTQYF
. | . | TRBJ1-2 | TRBV11-2 | TGTGCCAGCAGCTTAGGTGTAAACGGAGTGGAAGGCTACACCTTC | CASSLGVNGVEGYTF
. | . | TRBJ1-3 | TRBV7-9 | TGTGCCAGCAGGAGGGAGAGGGGGTCGGACACCATATATTTT | CASRRERGSDTIYF
TRBD2 | . | TRBJ2-1 | TRBV5-1 | TGCGCCAGCAGCTTGACCAGCGGGAGCGTAGGGAATGAGCAGTTCTTC | CASSLTSGSVGNEQFF
. | . | TRBJ2-4 | TRBV5-1 | TGCGCCAGCAGCTTGGATGGGGAGATTCAGTACTTC | CASSLDGEIQYF
. | . | TRBJ2-7 | TRBV29-1 | TGCAGCGTATTGGGCGGAGGGACCTACGAGCAGTACTTC | CSVLGGGTYEQYF
. | . | TRBJ2-7 | TRBV5-1 | TGCGCCAGCAGCTTGGATGGCGGGGTTATCTACGAGCAGTACTTC | CASSLDGGVIYEQYF
. | few | TRBJ1-2 | TRBV7-9 | TGTGCCAGCAGCCCCATATCTATGGTTGGCTACACCTTC | CASSPISMVGYTF